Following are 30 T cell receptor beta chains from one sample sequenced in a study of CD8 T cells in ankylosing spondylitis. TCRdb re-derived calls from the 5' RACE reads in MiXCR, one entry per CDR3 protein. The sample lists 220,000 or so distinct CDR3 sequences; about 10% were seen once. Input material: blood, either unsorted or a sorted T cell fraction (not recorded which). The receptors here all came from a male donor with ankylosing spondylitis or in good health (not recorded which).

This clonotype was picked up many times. CDR3 DNA sequence: TGCGCCAGCAGCTTGGCCGGTAGCGGGACAACAGATACGCAGTATTTT. Translating it yields CASSLAGSGTTDTQYF. The rearrangement links TRBV5-1 to TRBJ2-3; 8 nucleotides line up with TRBD2. Germline-derived CDR1 and CDR2 are SGHRS and YFSETQ. The CDR3 spans 16 residues. V shed 0 bases and J 3 bases; nucleotides not matched to a gene: 6.

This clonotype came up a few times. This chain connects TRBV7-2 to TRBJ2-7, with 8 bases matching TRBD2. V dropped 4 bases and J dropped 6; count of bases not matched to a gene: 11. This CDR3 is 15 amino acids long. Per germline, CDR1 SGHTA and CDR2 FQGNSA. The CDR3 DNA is TGTGCCAGCAGCTCTCAGGCGGGGGGACCTGGCGAGCAGTACTTC. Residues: CASSSQAGGPGEQYF.

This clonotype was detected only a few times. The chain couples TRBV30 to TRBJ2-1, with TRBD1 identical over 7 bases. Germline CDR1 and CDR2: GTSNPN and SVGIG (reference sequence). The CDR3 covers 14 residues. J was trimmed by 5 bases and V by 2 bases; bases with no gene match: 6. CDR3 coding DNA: TGTGCCTGGAGTACAAAAGGGACAGACAATGAGCAGTTCTTC. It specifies CAWSTKGTDNEQFF.

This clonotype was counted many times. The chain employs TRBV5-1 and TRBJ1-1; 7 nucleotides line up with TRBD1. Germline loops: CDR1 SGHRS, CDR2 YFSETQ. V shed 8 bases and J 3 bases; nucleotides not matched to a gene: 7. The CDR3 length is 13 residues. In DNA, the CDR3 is TGCGCCAGTTTCCGTGACAGGGACACTGAAGCTTTCTTT. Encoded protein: CASFRDRDTEAFF.

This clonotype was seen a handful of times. CDR3 amino acids: CATSDSRQGDEKLFF. As DNA, the CDR3 is TGTGCCACCAGTGATTCGAGACAGGGGGATGAAAAACTGTTTTTT. The chain carries TRBV24-1 and TRBJ1-4, with TRBD1 matching 9 bases. This CDR3 comprises 15 residues. Germline V gene lookup returns CDR1 KGHDR and CDR2 SFDVKD. Losses at the gene ends were 2 bases for V and 6 bases for J; bases not matched to a gene: 3.

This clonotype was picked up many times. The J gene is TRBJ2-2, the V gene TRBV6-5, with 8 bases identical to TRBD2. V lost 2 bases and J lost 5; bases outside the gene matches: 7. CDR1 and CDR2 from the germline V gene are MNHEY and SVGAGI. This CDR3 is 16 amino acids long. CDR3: CASSYDRRGVTGELFF. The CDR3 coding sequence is TGTGCCAGCAGTTACGATCGGCGGGGGGTGACCGGGGAGCTGTTTTTT.

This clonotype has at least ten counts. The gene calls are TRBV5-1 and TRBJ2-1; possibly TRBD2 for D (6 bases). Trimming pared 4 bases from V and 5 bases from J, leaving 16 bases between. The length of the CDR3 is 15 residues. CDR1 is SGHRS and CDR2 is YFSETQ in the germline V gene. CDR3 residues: CASSPGLARDNEQFF. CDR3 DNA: TGCGCCAGCAGCCCGGGACTGGCCAGAGACAATGAGCAGTTCTTC.

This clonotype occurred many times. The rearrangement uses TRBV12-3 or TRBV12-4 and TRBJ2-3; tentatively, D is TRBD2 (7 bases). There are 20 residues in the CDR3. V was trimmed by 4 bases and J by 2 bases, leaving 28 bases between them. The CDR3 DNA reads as TGTGCCAGCAGTTCCTCTCGGGGGGCCTTAAGGGCCTCCCTCACAGATACGCAGTATTTT. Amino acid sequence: CASSSSRGALRASLTDTQYF.

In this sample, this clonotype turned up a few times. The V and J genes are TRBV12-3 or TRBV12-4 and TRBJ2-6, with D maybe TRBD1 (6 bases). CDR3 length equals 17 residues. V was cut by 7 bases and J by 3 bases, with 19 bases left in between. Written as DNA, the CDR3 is TGTGCCAGCACCCTCCAGGGGTTTGCTTTTGGGGCCAACGTCCTGACTTTC. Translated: CASTLQGFAFGANVLTF.

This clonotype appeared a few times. This CDR3 reads CASTETGDWGTEAFF. The CDR3 bases are TGTGCCAGTACCGAGACAGGGGATTGGGGCACTGAAGCTTTCTTT. This chain joins TRBV19 and TRBJ1-1; 8 bases map to TRBD1. The CDR3 extends over 15 amino acids. V dropped 7 bases and J dropped 4; count of bases not matched to a gene: 11. Germline V gives CDR1 LNHDA, CDR2 SQIVND (reference sequence).

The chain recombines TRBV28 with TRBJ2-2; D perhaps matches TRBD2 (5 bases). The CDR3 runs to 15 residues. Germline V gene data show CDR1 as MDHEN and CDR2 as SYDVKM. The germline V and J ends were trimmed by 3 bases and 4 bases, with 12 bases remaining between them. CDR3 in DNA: TGTGCCAGCAGTTTGGCGGGCCGTGTCACCGGGGAGCTGTTTTTT. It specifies CASSLAGRVTGELFF.

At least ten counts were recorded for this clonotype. This CDR3 is CASSPDRGTDTQYF. The CDR3 DNA reads TGTGCCAGCAGCCCGGACAGGGGCACAGATACGCAGTATTTT. The rearrangement links TRBV11-2 to TRBJ2-3; 8 bases map to TRBD1. Germline V gives CDR1 SGHAT, CDR2 FQNNGV. V was clipped by 5 bases and J by 1 base; unmatched bases: 2. This CDR3 comprises 14 residues.

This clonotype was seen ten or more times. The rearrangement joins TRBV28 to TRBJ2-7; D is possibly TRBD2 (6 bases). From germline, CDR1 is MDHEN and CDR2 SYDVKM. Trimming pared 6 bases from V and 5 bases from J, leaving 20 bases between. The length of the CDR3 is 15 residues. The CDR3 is CASSGAGGSRNEQYF. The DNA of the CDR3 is TGTGCCAGCAGCGGAGCTGGGGGGAGCCGGAACGAGCAGTACTTC.

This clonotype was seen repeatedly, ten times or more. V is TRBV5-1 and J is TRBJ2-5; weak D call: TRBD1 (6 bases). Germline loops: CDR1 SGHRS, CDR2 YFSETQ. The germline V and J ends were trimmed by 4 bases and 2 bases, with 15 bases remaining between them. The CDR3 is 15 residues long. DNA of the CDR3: TGCGCCAGCAGCCCAGGGTACAGGGCACAAGAGACCCAGTACTTC. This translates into CASSPGYRAQETQYF.

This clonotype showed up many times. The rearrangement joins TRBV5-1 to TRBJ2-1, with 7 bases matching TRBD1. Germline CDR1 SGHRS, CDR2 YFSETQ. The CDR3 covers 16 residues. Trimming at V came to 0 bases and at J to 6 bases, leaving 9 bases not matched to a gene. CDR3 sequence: CASSLERDSRANEQFF. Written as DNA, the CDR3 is TGCGCCAGCAGCTTGGAACGGGACAGCCGAGCCAATGAGCAGTTCTTC.

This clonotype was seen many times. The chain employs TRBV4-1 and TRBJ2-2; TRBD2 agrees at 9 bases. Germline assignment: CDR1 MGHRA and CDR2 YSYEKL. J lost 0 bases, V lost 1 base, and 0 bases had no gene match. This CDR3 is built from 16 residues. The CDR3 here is CASSQGLAANTGELFF. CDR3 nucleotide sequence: TGCGCCAGCAGCCAAGGACTAGCGGCGAACACCGGGGAGCTGTTTTTT.

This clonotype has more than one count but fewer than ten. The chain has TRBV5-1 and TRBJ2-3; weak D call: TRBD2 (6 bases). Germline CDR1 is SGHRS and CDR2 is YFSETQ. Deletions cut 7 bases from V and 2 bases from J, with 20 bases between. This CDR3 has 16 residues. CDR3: CASGPGGAGYTDTQYF. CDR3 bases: TGCGCCAGCGGCCCGGGTGGGGCGGGGTACACAGATACGCAGTATTTT.

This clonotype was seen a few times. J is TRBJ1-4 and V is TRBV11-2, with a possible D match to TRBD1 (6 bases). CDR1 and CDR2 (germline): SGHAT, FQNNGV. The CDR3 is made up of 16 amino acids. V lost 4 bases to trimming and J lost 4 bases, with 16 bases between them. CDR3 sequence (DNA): TGTGCCAGCAGCTCCTCCGGACAGCTCATTAATGAAAAACTGTTTTTT. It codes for CASSSSGQLINEKLFF.

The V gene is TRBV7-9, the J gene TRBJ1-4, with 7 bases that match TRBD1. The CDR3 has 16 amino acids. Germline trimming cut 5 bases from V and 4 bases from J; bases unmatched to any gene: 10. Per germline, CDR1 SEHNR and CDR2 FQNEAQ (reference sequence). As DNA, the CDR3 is TGTGCCAGCAGCCCGGCCGGGACAGATAATAATGAAAAACTGTTTTTT. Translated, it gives CASSPAGTDNNEKLFF. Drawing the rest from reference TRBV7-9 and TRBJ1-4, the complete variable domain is DTGVSQNPRHKITKRGQNVTFRCDPISEHNRLYWYRQTLGQGPEFLTYFQNEAQLEKSRLLSDRFSAERPKGSFSTLEIQRTEQGDSAMYLCASSPAGTDNNEKLFFGSGTQLSVL.

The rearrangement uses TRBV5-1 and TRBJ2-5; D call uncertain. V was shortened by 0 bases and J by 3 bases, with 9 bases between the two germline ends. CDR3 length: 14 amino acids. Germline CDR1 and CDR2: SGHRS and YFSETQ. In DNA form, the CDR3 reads TGCGCCAGCAGCTTGGCGGCTAGTAAAGAGACCCAGTACTTC. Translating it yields CASSLAASKETQYF.

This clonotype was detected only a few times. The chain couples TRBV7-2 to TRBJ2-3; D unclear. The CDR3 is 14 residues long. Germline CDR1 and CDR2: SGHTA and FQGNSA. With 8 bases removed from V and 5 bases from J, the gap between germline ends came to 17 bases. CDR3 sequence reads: CASASVPTLDTQYF. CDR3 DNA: TGTGCCAGCGCCTCCGTGCCAACCCTAGATACGCAGTATTTT.

DNA for the CDR3: TGTGCCAGCAGCTTAGTTATTAGCGACGCCGGGGAGCTGTTTTTT. This codes for CASSLVISDAGELFF. J is TRBJ2-2 and V is TRBV7-8, with D perhaps TRBD2 (5 bases). V lost 1 base and J 6 bases, leaving 12 bases between the germline ends. The CDR3 contains 15 residues. Germline CDR1 is SGHVS and CDR2 is FQNEAQ.

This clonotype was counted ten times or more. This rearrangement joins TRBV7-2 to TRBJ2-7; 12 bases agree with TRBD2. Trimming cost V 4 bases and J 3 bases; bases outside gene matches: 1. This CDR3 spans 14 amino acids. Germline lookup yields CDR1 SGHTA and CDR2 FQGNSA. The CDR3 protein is CASSSTSGGYEQYF. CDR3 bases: TGTGCCAGCAGCTCGACTAGCGGGGGCTACGAGCAGTACTTC.

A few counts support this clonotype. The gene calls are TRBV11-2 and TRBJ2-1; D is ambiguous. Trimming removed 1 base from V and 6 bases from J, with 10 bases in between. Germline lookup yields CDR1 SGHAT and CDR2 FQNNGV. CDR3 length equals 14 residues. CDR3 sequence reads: CASSLGSGINEQFF. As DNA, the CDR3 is TGTGCCAGCAGCTTAGGTTCCGGAATCAATGAGCAGTTCTTC. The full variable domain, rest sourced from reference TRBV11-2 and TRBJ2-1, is EAGVAQSPRYKIIEKRQSVAFWCNPISGHATLYWYQQILGQGPKLLIQFQNNGVVDDSQLPKDRFSAERLKGVDSTLKIQPAKLEDSAVYLCASSLGSGINEQFFGPGTRLTVL.

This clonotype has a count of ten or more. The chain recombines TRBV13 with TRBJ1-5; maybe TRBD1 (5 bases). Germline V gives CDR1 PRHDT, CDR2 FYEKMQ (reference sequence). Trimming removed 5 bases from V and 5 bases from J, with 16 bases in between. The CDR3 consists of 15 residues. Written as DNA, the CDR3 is TGTGCCAGCAGCCCGGGCGGGGCGAGGGATCAGCCCCAGCATTTT. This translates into CASSPGGARDQPQHF. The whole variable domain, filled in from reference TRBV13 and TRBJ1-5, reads AAGVIQSPRHLIKEKRETATLKCYPIPRHDTVYWYQQGPGQDPQFLISFYEKMQSDKGSIPDRFSAQQFSDYHSELNMSSLELGDSALYFCASSPGGARDQPQHFGDGTRLSIL.

The CDR3 DNA reads as TGTGCCAGCAGCACCGGGACAGGGTTGGGCAGGACCGGGGAGCTGTTTTTT. This codes for CASSTGTGLGRTGELFF. The V gene is TRBV13, the J gene TRBJ2-2, with TRBD1 identical over 9 bases. V gave up 5 bases and J gave up 5 bases; unmatched junction bases: 12. Per the germline V gene, CDR1 is PRHDT and CDR2 is FYEKMQ (reference sequence). There are 17 residues in the CDR3.

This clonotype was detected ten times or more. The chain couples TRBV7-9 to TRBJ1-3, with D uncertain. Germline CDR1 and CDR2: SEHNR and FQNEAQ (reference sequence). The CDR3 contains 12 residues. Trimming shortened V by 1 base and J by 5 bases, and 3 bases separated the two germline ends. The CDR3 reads CASSLVRNTIYF. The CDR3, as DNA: TGTGCCAGCAGCTTAGTAAGAAACACCATATATTTT.

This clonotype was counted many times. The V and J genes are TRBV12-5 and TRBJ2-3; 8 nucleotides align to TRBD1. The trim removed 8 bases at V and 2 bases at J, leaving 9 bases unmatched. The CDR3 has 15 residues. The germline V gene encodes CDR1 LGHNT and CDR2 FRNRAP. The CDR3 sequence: CASTGGLRPTDTQYF. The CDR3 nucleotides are TGTGCTAGTACAGGGGGTCTGCGTCCCACAGATACGCAGTATTTT.

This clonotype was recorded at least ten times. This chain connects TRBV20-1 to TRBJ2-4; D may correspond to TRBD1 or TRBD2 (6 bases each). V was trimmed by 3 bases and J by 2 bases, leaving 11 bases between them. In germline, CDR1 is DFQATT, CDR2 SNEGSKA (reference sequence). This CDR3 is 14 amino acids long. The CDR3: CSASPGGTKNIQYF. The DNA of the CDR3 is TGCAGTGCTAGCCCCGGGGGCACCAAAAACATTCAGTACTTC.

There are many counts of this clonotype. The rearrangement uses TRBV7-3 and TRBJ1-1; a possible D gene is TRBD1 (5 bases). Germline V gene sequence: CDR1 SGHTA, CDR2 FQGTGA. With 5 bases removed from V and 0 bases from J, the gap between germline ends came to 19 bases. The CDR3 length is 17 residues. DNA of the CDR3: TGTGCCAGCAGCCCTAAACCGGGACCCGCTATGAACACTGAAGCTTTCTTT. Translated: CASSPKPGPAMNTEAFF.